This T cell receptor (beta chain) appears in the sequencing data of a study of T cells in narcolepsy. Study as a whole: Patients with NT1 or NT2 and healthy control donors were enrolled.

Assay: immunoSEQ multiplex PCR; the TCRdb copy retains only in-frame clones and omits some. This repertoire shows about 32,000 clones, around 86% found once; its top ten account for roughly 0.7%. Of note for this clone: Its specificity is not known.

The CDR3 is made up of 15 amino acids. V was cut by 8 bases and J by 3 bases, with 16 bases left in between. Germline V gene data show CDR1 as MDHEN and CDR2 as SYDVKM. Study outcomes and limitations: Autoreactive HCRT-specific and TRIB2-specific clonotypes were marked in same-patient CSF-versus-blood CD4+ comparisons.

Sequenced input: memory (CD45RA-) CD4+ T cells from blood. V gene TRBV28 combines with J gene TRBJ2-2, with D unresolved. This TCR was sampled from a human donor in good health. The CDR3 loop reads CASGKERRDTGELFF. CDR3 nucleotide sequence: TGTGCCAGCGGAAAGGAGAGGCGAGACACCGGGGAGCTGTTTTTT.